The 3 T cell receptor beta chains reported below all come from one sample, sequenced in a study of blood T cell repertoires in COVID-19. Sequenced by immunoSEQ multiplex PCR; TCRdb stores in-frame clones only, minus some. The sample lists some 100,000 clones; more than 85% were seen once. Input material: peripheral blood. Receptors were obtained from a man aged 55 to 70 with acute or convalescent COVID-19.

The gene calls are TRBV16 and TRBJ2-7, with D hard to call. The CDR3 is 13 residues long. The V gene lost 1 base and the J gene lost 12 bases, with 16 bases spanning the gap. CDR1 and CDR2 (germline): KGHSY, FQNENV. CDR3 sequence (DNA): TGTGCCAGCAGCCAATTCGGCGGTCCCTCGGGGTACTTC. This gives the protein CASSQFGGPSGYF.

The chain has TRBV28 and TRBJ2-7, with TRBD2 matching over 7 bases. The CDR3 extends over 14 amino acids. Germline trimming cut 4 bases from V and 0 bases from J; bases unmatched to any gene: 3. Germline V gene lookup returns CDR1 MDHEN and CDR2 SYDVKM. The CDR3 protein is CASSSRLASYEQYF. In DNA, the CDR3 is TGTGCCAGCAGTTCCAGACTAGCCTCCTACGAGCAGTACTTC.

V and J are TRBV7-3 and TRBJ2-1, with 8 bases aligning to TRBD2. J lost 7 bases, V lost 5 bases, and 10 bases had no gene match. Germline CDR1 and CDR2: SGHTA and FQGTGA. CDR3 size: 15 residues. CDR3 protein: CASSPRIAGINEQFF. CDR3 sequence (DNA): TGTGCCAGCAGCCCTCGGATAGCGGGAATAAATGAGCAGTTCTTC.